One and the same sample provided the 4 T cell receptor beta chains below, sequenced in a study of shared clonotypes between healthy human individuals. Method: immunoSEQ multiplex PCR; TCRdb's copy keeps in-frame clones and lacks some. The profile covers 1.6 million or so clones, with 98% appearing a single time and roughly 0.36% taken by the ten largest. The sequencing input was naive CD4+ T cells sorted from blood. The subset denotes: CD45RA+ positively selected. These TCRs come from a young man in good health.

This clone was counted once. The chain combines TRBV7-9 with TRBJ2-1, with TRBD2 identical over 9 bases. Germline V gene data show CDR1 as SEHNR and CDR2 as FQNEAQ (reference sequence). With 4 bases clipped from V and 3 bases from J, the junction kept 10 bases outside the gene matches. This CDR3 comprises 17 residues. The CDR3 protein is CASSSPTSGGVYNEQFF. CDR3 DNA sequence: TGTGCCAGCAGCTCGCCGACTAGCGGAGGGGTCTACAATGAGCAGTTCTTC.

The V and J genes are TRBV7-2 and TRBJ2-1; TRBD2 matches at 14 bases. Germline V gene lookup returns CDR1 SGHTA and CDR2 FQGNSA. Trimming cost V 5 bases and J 5 bases; bases outside gene matches: 8. The CDR3 spans 17 residues. CDR3 amino acids: CASSPGLAGAIDNEQFF. The CDR3 coding sequence is TGTGCCAGCAGCCCGGGACTAGCGGGAGCAATCGACAATGAGCAGTTCTTC.

V usage is TRBV6-5 and J usage is TRBJ2-2; D is perhaps TRBD2 (7 bases). Germline V gives CDR1 MNHEY, CDR2 SVGAGI. V shed 7 bases and J shed 7 bases, with 19 bases lying between them. CDR3 size: 15 residues. CDR3 nucleotides: TGTGCCAGCACTCGCGGGAGTATCAGGGGCGGGGAGCTGTTTTTT. Its translation is CASTRGSIRGGELFF.

The chain has TRBV5-4 and TRBJ2-5; D possibly corresponds to TRBD1 (5 bases). Trimming left V 0 bases short and J 1 base short, with 16 bases between. The CDR3 is 17 residues long. In germline, CDR1 is SGHNT, CDR2 YYREEE (reference sequence). CDR3: CASSLAKSAGPQETQYF. Written as DNA, the CDR3 is TGTGCCAGCAGCTTGGCCAAGTCGGCAGGGCCCCAAGAGACCCAGTACTTC.